What follows is one T cell receptor (beta chain) and its context. Libraries were prepared by immunoSEQ multiplex PCR; TCRdb keeps only in-frame clonotypes and omits some of them. The sample contains 140,000 to 150,000 clones, just under 95% of which appear only once. The sample comes from a study of T cell responses to AZD1222 COVID-19 vaccine. CDR3 length: 15 amino acids. Germline V CDR1 and CDR2: SEHNR, FQNEAQ (reference sequence). Trimming took 0 bases from V and 3 from J, leaving 9 bases between them. The receptor's source is an adult who had recovered from COVID-19. The gene calls are TRBV7-9 and TRBJ1-5; TRBD1 is a possible D gene (5 bases). This specimen consisted of peripheral blood, obtained after recovery from COVID-19. The CDR3 nucleotides read TGTGCCAGCAGCTTAGCTGGGGGTAACAATCAGCCCCAGCATTTT. It yields the protein CASSLAGGNNQPQHF.